One sample yielded the 25 T cell receptor beta chains listed below, sequenced in a study of cytomegalovirus exposure and HLA in healthy donors (dated 2017 in TCRdb). Libraries were constructed by the immunoSEQ multiplex PCR assay. The multiplex PCR relied on a mix of 60 forward primers for TCR Vbeta segments and 13 reverse primers for TCR Jbeta segments. The table was pulled from immuneACCESS by TCRdb, which kept in-frame rearrangements only. Such tables lose some clones; where checked, under half of the loss comes from unresolved V genes, and the rest has no known cause. In this sample the table shows some 110,000 clones, less than 80% of which occur a single time. The top ten clonotypes cover approximately 10% of the sample. The sequenced material came from PBMCs. All receptors derive from a woman in her 50s in good health and CMV-seropositive.

In this sample, this clone turned up a few times. The chain recombines TRBV12-5 with TRBJ1-1; a possible D gene is TRBD1 (5 bases). There are 15 residues in the CDR3. Germline CDR1 and CDR2: LGHNT and FRNRAP. V was clipped by 3 bases and J by 6 bases, with 17 bases between them. CDR3 region: CASGFFGGGGSEAFF. CDR3 in DNA: TGTGCTAGTGGTTTCTTCGGGGGAGGCGGCTCTGAAGCTTTCTTT.

The rearrangement joins TRBV4-3 to TRBJ1-2, with D unclear. The CDR3 has 17 amino acids. Germline-derived CDR1 and CDR2 are LGHNA and YSLEER. The V end was cut by 1 base, the J end by 0 bases, with 15 bases between. CDR3 DNA: TGCGCCAGCAGCCAAGTTGGGTCCATCGGAGCTAACTATGGCTACACCTTC. Translated, it gives CASSQVGSIGANYGYTF.

The chain couples TRBV6-5 to TRBJ1-2; TRBD1 aligns across 9 bases. The CDR3 is 14 residues long. The trim removed 6 bases at V and 8 bases at J, leaving 10 bases unmatched. The germline V gene encodes CDR1 MNHEY and CDR2 SVGAGI. CDR3 residues: CASRATGGEEGYTF. The DNA of the CDR3 is TGTGCCAGCAGAGCCACAGGGGGCGAAGAAGGCTACACCTTC.

This chain links TRBV5-1 with TRBJ1-6; 10 positions agree with TRBD1. After removal of 4 bases from V and 10 bases from J, the junction contained 8 bases not matched to a gene. CDR1 and CDR2 from the germline V gene are SGHRS and YFSETQ. CDR3 length equals 15 residues. CDR3 sequence: CASSVAGTGESPLHF. CDR3 bases: TGCGCCAGCAGCGTAGCCGGGACAGGGGAATCACCCCTCCACTTT. Combining the CDR3 with reference TRBV5-1 and TRBJ1-6 gives the whole variable domain KAGVTQTPRYLIKTRGQQVTLSCSPISGHRSVSWYQQTPGQGLQFLFEYFSETQRNKGNFPGRFSGRQFSNSRSEMNVSTLELGDSALYLCASSVAGTGESPLHFGNGTRLTVT.

The rearrangement links TRBV5-8 to TRBJ2-1, with TRBD2 as a possible D gene (6 bases). With 0 bases removed from V and 9 bases from J, the gap between germline ends came to 7 bases. This CDR3 comprises 12 residues. The germline V gene has CDR1 SGHTS and CDR2 YDEGEE. Written as DNA, the CDR3 is TGTGCCAGCAGCTTGGTGCGGGGTGAGCAGTTCTTC. This gives the protein CASSLVRGEQFF.

V usage is TRBV4-1 and J usage is TRBJ2-7; D possibly corresponds to TRBD1 (5 bases). The CDR3 contains 15 residues. Germline CDR1 reads MGHRA; CDR2 reads YSYEKL. V was trimmed by 1 base and J by 4 bases, leaving 14 bases between them. As DNA, the CDR3 is TGCGCCAGCAGCCAAGGAGTGGACAATCGATACGAGCAGTACTTC. Its translation: CASSQGVDNRYEQYF.

This clone came up a few times. The chain carries TRBV27 and TRBJ2-5, with 10 bases fitting TRBD1. This CDR3 comprises 15 residues. Germline V lookup: CDR1 MNHEY, CDR2 SMNVEV (reference sequence). The V and J ends lost 4 bases and 9 bases, in that order; junction bases with no gene match: 11. The CDR3 DNA reads as TGTGCCAGCAGTTCGGGACAGGGGACACCCTGGGCCCAGTACTTC. The encoded protein is CASSSGQGTPWAQYF.

This clone has more than one count but fewer than ten. This rearrangement joins TRBV7-2 to TRBJ2-1; 9 bases are shared with TRBD2. This CDR3 has 14 amino acids. Germline CDR1 reads SGHTA; CDR2 reads FQGNSA. J gave up 3 bases and V 7 bases, and 4 bases lay outside the gene matches. The DNA for the CDR3 is TGTGCCAGCAACGCGGGGGGGAACTACAATGAGCAGTTCTTC. It translates to CASNAGGNYNEQFF.

This clone has a single count. The chain couples TRBV7-9 to TRBJ1-2; TRBD1 agrees at 8 bases. This CDR3 is built from 15 residues. The J segment lost 8 bases and the V segment lost 0 bases, leaving 8 bases of the junction unmatched. Germline V gene lookup returns CDR1 SEHNR and CDR2 FQNEAQ (reference sequence). The DNA for the CDR3 is TGTGCCAGCAGCTTAGCGAGGACAGGGTGGGACGGCTACACCTTC. It encodes CASSLARTGWDGYTF.

The gene calls are TRBV2 and TRBJ1-2, with a weak D call TRBD1 (6 bases). The V gene lost 1 base and the J gene lost 4 bases, with 7 bases spanning the gap. This CDR3 has 13 amino acids. Per germline, CDR1 SNHLY and CDR2 FYNNEI. The chain's CDR3 is CASSEGRGYGYTF. The CDR3 DNA reads TGTGCCAGCAGTGAAGGCAGGGGCTATGGCTACACCTTC.

Remarks on this clone: Other DNA sequences within the sample encode an identical CDR3. The chain employs TRBV29-1 and TRBJ1-1; no definite D call. The length of the CDR3 is 13 residues. The germline gives CDR1 SQVTM, CDR2 ANQGSEA. V lost 6 bases and J lost 3, with 14 bases in between. Here the CDR3 DNA reads TGCAGCGTCCCGGGCCTCGGGGACACTGAAGCTTTCTTT. Amino acid sequence: CSVPGLGDTEAFF.

V gene TRBV6-5 combines with J gene TRBJ2-7; 11 bases fit TRBD2. CDR3 size: 16 residues. In germline, CDR1 is MNHEY, CDR2 SVGAGI. V lost 1 base to trimming and J lost 0 bases; unmatched junction nucleotides: 2. The CDR3 region is CASSYFTSGSSYEQYF. The CDR3 DNA is TGTGCCAGCAGTTACTTCACTAGCGGGAGCTCCTACGAGCAGTACTTC.

The genes are TRBV6-5 and TRBJ2-1, with a tentative D call TRBD2 (5 bases). The CDR3 extends over 16 amino acids. V shed 2 bases and J shed 9 bases, with 20 bases lying between them. The germline V gene encodes CDR1 MNHEY and CDR2 SVGAGI. The CDR3 region is CASSYTTFPGVSEQFF. CDR3 DNA sequence: TGTGCCAGCAGTTACACCACCTTCCCCGGGGTCAGTGAGCAGTTCTTC.

The rearrangement joins TRBV9 to TRBJ2-1; no firm D call. This CDR3 is 13 amino acids long. In germline, CDR1 is SGDLS, CDR2 YYNGEE. With 2 bases removed from V and 7 bases from J, the gap between germline ends came to 10 bases. CDR3 in amino acids: CASSVSQLNEQFF. The CDR3 nucleotides read TGTGCCAGCAGCGTTTCTCAGTTGAATGAGCAGTTCTTC.

This clone appeared a few times. The chain combines TRBV7-9 with TRBJ1-1; tentatively, D is TRBD1 (6 bases). Germline CDR1 is SEHNR and CDR2 is FQNEAQ (reference sequence). The CDR3 is 12 residues long. V was clipped by 4 bases and J by 11 bases, with 14 bases between them. CDR3 bases: TGTGCCAGCAGCTCGAGGGGGTCTTATGCTTTCTTT. Encoded protein: CASSSRGSYAFF.

The chain recombines TRBV5-4 with TRBJ2-2; TRBD2 agrees at 8 bases. The CDR3 covers 15 residues. Germline assignment: CDR1 SGHNT and CDR2 YYREEE (reference sequence). J was trimmed by 6 bases and V by 4 bases; bases with no gene match: 8. The DNA for the CDR3 is TGTGCCAGCAGCGGGGGACTAGATCCATCCGGGGAGCTGTTTTTT. Residues: CASSGGLDPSGELFF.

The chain has TRBV10-3 and TRBJ1-1; 9 bases fit TRBD1. The V and J ends lost 11 bases and 4 bases, in that order; junction bases with no gene match: 8. Germline assignment: CDR1 ENHRY and CDR2 SYGVKD. The CDR3 runs to 13 residues. CDR3: CAVRDREFTEAFF. As DNA, the CDR3 is TGTGCCGTCCGGGACAGGGAATTCACTGAAGCTTTCTTT.

V and J are TRBV18 and TRBJ1-2; D is perhaps TRBD1 (6 bases). With 3 bases removed from V and 5 bases from J, the gap between germline ends came to 10 bases. The CDR3 consists of 13 residues. Per the germline V gene, CDR1 is KGHSH and CDR2 is LQKENI. This chain's CDR3 is CASSPDSVYGYTF. In DNA form, the CDR3 reads TGTGCCAGCTCACCGGACAGCGTGTATGGCTACACCTTC.

V usage is TRBV5-4 and J usage is TRBJ1-2, with 8 bases identical to TRBD1. Germline V gene data show CDR1 as SGHNT and CDR2 as YYREEE (reference sequence). The V segment lost 5 bases and the J segment 7 bases; nucleotides outside the gene matches: 4. This CDR3 contains 12 residues. CDR3 region: CASRSGTGGYTF. The CDR3 region has the DNA TGTGCCAGCAGGTCCGGGACAGGTGGCTACACCTTC.

J is TRBJ1-4 and V is TRBV4-3; maybe TRBD1 (6 bases). The CDR3 runs to 16 residues. Germline V gives CDR1 LGHNA, CDR2 YSLEER. V dropped 0 bases and J dropped 3 bases, with 11 bases sitting between them. CDR3 protein: CASSQDGGSPNEKLFF. CDR3 DNA sequence: TGCGCCAGCAGCCAAGATGGGGGCAGCCCTAATGAAAAACTGTTTTTT.

This chain uses TRBV10-3 with TRBJ2-7; 7 bases line up with TRBD1. The V segment lost 9 bases and the J segment 2 bases; nucleotides outside the gene matches: 1. This CDR3 region has 11 residues. Germline lookup yields CDR1 ENHRY and CDR2 SYGVKD. The CDR3 nucleotides are TGTGCCATAGGGACAGCCTACGAGCAGTACTTC. Its protein product is CAIGTAYEQYF.

This clone was counted a single time. The genes are TRBV25-1 and TRBJ1-1, with D perhaps matching TRBD1 (6 bases). The CDR3 runs 12 residues. V was pared by 8 bases and J by 5 bases, with 12 bases between. CDR1 is MGHDK and CDR2 is SYGVNS in the germline V gene. The DNA of the CDR3 is TGTGCCAGCGGATCAGGGGTTACTGAAGCTTTCTTT. It is translated as CASGSGVTEAFF.

This chain links TRBV27 with TRBJ1-2; 7 bases map to TRBD1. The CDR3 has 13 amino acids. With V trimmed by 5 bases and J by 2 bases, 2 bases remained unmatched. In germline, CDR1 is MNHEY, CDR2 SMNVEV (reference sequence). For the CDR3, the DNA is TGTGCCAGCAGTCTACAGGGGAACTATGGCTACACCTTC. Translated, it gives CASSLQGNYGYTF.

The CDR3 sequence: CASSQTGGLDEQFF. In nucleotides, the CDR3 is TGCGCCAGCAGCCAAACGGGGGGGCTTGATGAGCAGTTCTTC. V gene TRBV4-3 combines with J gene TRBJ2-1; 8 bases match TRBD2. Germline CDR1 is LGHNA and CDR2 is YSLEER. Trimming removed 2 bases from V and 8 bases from J; junction bases left unmatched: 5. The CDR3 spans 14 residues.

The CDR3: CASSSRGPPTQYF. The CDR3 coding sequence is TGTGCCAGCAGCTCGCGCGGCCCGCCGACGCAGTATTTT. The V and J genes are TRBV7-9 and TRBJ2-3; the D is unclear. The CDR3 consists of 13 residues. Germline CDR1 SEHNR, CDR2 FQNEAQ (reference sequence). V lost 4 bases to trimming and J lost 9 bases, with 14 bases between them.